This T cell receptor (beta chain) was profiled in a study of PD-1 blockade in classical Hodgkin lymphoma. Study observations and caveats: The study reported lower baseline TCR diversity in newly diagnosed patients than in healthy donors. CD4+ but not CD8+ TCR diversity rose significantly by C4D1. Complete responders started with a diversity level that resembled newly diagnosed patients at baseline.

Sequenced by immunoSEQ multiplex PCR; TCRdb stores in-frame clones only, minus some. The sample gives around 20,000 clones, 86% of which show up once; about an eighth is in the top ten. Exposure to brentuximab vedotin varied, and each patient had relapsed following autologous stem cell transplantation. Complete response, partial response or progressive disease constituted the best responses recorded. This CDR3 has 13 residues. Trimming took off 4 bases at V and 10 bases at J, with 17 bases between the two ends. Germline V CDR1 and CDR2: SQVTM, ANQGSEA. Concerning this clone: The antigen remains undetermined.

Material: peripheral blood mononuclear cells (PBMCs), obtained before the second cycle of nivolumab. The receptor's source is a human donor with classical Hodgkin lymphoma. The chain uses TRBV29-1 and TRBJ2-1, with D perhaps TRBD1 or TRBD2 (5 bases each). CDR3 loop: CSVAGTQGGEQFF. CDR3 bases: TGCAGCGTTGCTGGGACCCAGGGTGGGGAGCAGTTCTTC.